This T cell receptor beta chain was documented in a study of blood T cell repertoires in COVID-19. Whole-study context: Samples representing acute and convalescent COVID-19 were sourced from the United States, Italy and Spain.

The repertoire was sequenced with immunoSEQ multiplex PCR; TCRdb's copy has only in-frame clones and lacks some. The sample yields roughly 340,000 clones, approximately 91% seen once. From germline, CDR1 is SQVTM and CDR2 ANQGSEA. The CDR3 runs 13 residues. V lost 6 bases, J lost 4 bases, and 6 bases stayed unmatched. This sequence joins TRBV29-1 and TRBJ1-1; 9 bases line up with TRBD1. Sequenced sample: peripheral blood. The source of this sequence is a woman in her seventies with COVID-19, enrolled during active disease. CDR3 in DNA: TGCAGCGTCAGGGGACAGGGTCTCACTGAAGCTTTCTTT. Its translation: CSVRGQGLTEAFF.